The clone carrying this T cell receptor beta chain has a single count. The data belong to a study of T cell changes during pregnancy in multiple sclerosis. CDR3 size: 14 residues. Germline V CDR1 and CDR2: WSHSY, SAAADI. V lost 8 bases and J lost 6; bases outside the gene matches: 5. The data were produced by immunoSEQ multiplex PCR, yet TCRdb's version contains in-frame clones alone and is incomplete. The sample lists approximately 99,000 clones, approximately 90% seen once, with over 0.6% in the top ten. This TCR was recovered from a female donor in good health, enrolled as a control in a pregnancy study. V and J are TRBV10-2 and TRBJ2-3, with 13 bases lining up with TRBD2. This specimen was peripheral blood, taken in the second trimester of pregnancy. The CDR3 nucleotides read TGCGCCAGCTGGACTAGCGGGAGTACGGATACGCAGTATTTT. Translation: CASWTSGSTDTQYF.